The 5 T cell receptor beta chains listed next were all sequenced from one sample in a study of regulatory T cells in long-lasting Graves disease. Arm-PCR of CDR3 regions and iRepertoire HTBI primers were the basis on which TCR beta libraries were built. TCRdb redid the calling of the multiplex PCR reads with MiXCR, one entry per CDR3 protein. The profile covers 430,000 or so distinct CDR3 sequences, with around 20% appearing a single time and around 15% taken by the ten largest. Time point reported: persistent/refractory GD, antithyroid drugs over 5 years with positive TRAb. RNA from PBMCs was the source of the TCR library. Here the sequenced sample was peripheral blood mononuclear cells (PBMCs), taken when the disease was refractory, from a patient treated with antithyroid drugs. The receptors come from a female donor with Graves disease.

A few counts support this clonotype. CDR3 nucleotide sequence: TGTGCCAGCAGCTTAGAGCATAGCGTCTTCCAAGCGGAGACCCAGTACTTC. The encoded protein is CASSLEHSVFQAETQYF. The rearrangement joins TRBV7-9 to TRBJ2-5, with D possibly being TRBD2 (5 bases). Trimming removed 1 base from V and 5 bases from J, with 20 bases in between. The CDR3 is 17 residues long. Germline CDR1 SEHNR, CDR2 FQNEAQ (reference sequence).

This clonotype has just a few counts. CDR3 sequence (DNA): TGCGCCAGCAGTTCCGGGAAGGGGGCGGGTGAGCAGTACTTC. Its translation: CASSSGKGAGEQYF. The V call is TRBV5-1, the J call TRBJ2-7, with 7 bases lining up with TRBD1. The CDR3 length is 14 residues. CDR1 and CDR2 (germline): SGHRS, YFSETQ. J gave up 7 bases and V 5 bases, and 12 bases lay outside the gene matches. The complete variable domain, with remaining parts taken from reference TRBV5-1 and TRBJ2-7, reads KAGVTQTPRYLIKTRGQQVTLSCSPISGHRSVSWYQQTPGQGLQFLFEYFSETQRNKGNFPGRFSGRQFSNSRSEMNVSTLELGDSALYLCASSSGKGAGEQYFGPGTRLTVT.

The rearrangement links TRBV4-1 to TRBJ2-1; D gene unclear. Germline V gene sequence: CDR1 MGHRA, CDR2 YSYEKL. The V end was cut by 2 bases, the J end by 9 bases, with 11 bases between. There are 13 residues in the CDR3. CDR3 sequence: CASSQIGLGEQFF. The CDR3 DNA is TGCGCCAGCAGCCAAATAGGATTGGGTGAGCAGTTCTTC.

In its sample, this clonotype was seen many times. This chain joins TRBV2 and TRBJ2-7; D is undetermined. V lost 2 bases to trimming and J lost 1 base, with 6 bases between them. Germline V gene lookup returns CDR1 SNHLY and CDR2 FYNNEI. This CDR3 is built from 13 residues. In DNA form, the CDR3 reads TGTGCCAGCAGTGAATTACAGTCCTACGAGCAGTACTTC. Translating gives CASSELQSYEQYF.

This clonotype was seen ten or more times. The chain joins TRBV6-1 to TRBJ1-1; tentative D call: TRBD1 (6 bases). Germline V gene lookup returns CDR1 MNHNS and CDR2 SASEGT. Trimming cost V 7 bases and J 1 base, with 13 bases left between them. The CDR3 length is 14 residues. CDR3 sequence reads: CASTETGSNTEAFF. As DNA, the CDR3 is TGTGCCAGCACCGAGACAGGATCGAACACTGAAGCTTTCTTT.